These 30 T cell receptor beta chains originate from one sample sequenced in a study of blood T cell repertoires in COVID-19. Sequenced by immunoSEQ multiplex PCR; TCRdb stores in-frame clones only, minus some. The sample has 190,000 or so clones, about 85% seen once; the top ten hold about 2.2%. Sequenced material: PBMCs or T cells enriched from blood (not recorded which). The source of these receptors is a young woman who had recovered from COVID-19.

The rearrangement links TRBV19 to TRBJ1-5; D gene ambiguous. Deletions cut 4 bases from V and 6 bases from J, with 22 bases between. Germline-derived CDR1 and CDR2 are LNHDA and SQIVND (reference sequence). The CDR3 length is 17 residues. CDR3 coding DNA: TGTGCCAGTAGTACCCCCCCACAATTGGTCGCGGGTCAGCCCCAGCATTTT. This sequence encodes CASSTPPQLVAGQPQHF.

This sequence joins TRBV4-2 and TRBJ1-1; D is uncertain. V dropped 3 bases and J dropped 3 bases, with 14 bases sitting between them. From germline, CDR1 is LGHNA and CDR2 YNFKEQ. This CDR3 is 15 amino acids long. As DNA, the CDR3 is TGTGCCAGCAGCCAGGACGGGAATAGGGACACTGAAGCTTTCTTT. It encodes CASSQDGNRDTEAFF.

The table lists this clone with a count of one. The V call is TRBV11-3, the J call TRBJ2-5; TRBD2 aligns across 7 bases. In germline, CDR1 is SGHNT, CDR2 YENEEA. Trimming took 5 bases from V and 4 from J; bases not matched to a gene: 7. CDR3 size: 14 residues. The CDR3, as DNA: TGTGCCAGCAGCGCCGCAGCGGGAAGAGAGACCCAGTACTTC. It specifies CASSAAAGRETQYF.

The chain recombines TRBV11-3 with TRBJ1-6; a weak D match, TRBD1 (5 bases). Germline CDR1 reads SGHNT; CDR2 reads YENEEA. The CDR3 has 15 amino acids. Trimming pared 1 base from V and 5 bases from J, leaving 9 bases between. In DNA, the CDR3 is TGTGCCAGCAGCTTAGTCCCAGGGAATAATTCACCCCTCCACTTT. It encodes CASSLVPGNNSPLHF.

The rearrangement joins TRBV7-2 to TRBJ2-7; TRBD2 might be the D (5 bases). Germline assignment: CDR1 SGHTA and CDR2 FQGNSA. This CDR3 is 16 amino acids long. V was clipped by 5 bases and J by 0 bases, with 17 bases between them. This chain's CDR3 is CASSPGIIRDSYEQYF. CDR3 sequence (DNA): TGTGCCAGCAGCCCTGGTATCATCCGGGACTCCTACGAGCAGTACTTC.

In DNA, the CDR3 is TGTGCCACCGGGACTAGAGGCGAGACCCAGTACTTC. Amino acid sequence: CATGTRGETQYF. The J gene is TRBJ2-5, the V gene TRBV7-9; 8 nucleotides agree with TRBD2. The junction had 6 bases not matched to a gene; V was cut back by 10 bases and J by 5 bases. The V gene's germline CDR1 is SEHNR and CDR2 FQNEAQ (reference sequence). CDR3 length: 12 residues.

The V and J genes are TRBV6-5 and TRBJ1-1; the D is unclear. The CDR3 sequence is 13 residues long. Germline loops: CDR1 MNHEY, CDR2 SVGAGI. Trimming removed 5 bases at V and 4 bases at J, with 11 bases between. CDR3 coding DNA: TGTGCCAGCAGTCCGAGGTATATCACTGAAGCTTTCTTT. Translation gives CASSPRYITEAFF.

The chain couples TRBV6-2 or TRBV6-3 to TRBJ1-2, with D possibly matching TRBD1 (6 bases). Germline CDR1 and CDR2: MNHEY and SVGEGT. The CDR3 is 12 amino acids. V lost 6 bases to trimming and J lost 4 bases, with 9 bases between them. The CDR3 DNA reads as TGTGCCAGCAGCGGGGGCAGCTATGGCTACACCTTC. It translates to CASSGGSYGYTF.

On this clone itself: Other DNA sequences from this sample encode an identical CDR3 as well. The chain is built from TRBV15 and TRBJ1-1; TRBD1 aligns across 12 bases. The CDR3 is 15 amino acids. Germline assignment: CDR1 LNHNV and CDR2 YYDKDF (reference sequence). With 5 bases clipped from V and 5 bases from J, the junction kept 6 bases outside the gene matches. The CDR3 spells CATSGRDRGRTEAFF. The CDR3 DNA is TGTGCCACCAGCGGACGGGACAGGGGGCGTACTGAAGCTTTCTTT. Using reference TRBV15 and TRBJ1-1 for the parts outside the CDR3, the full variable domain is DAMVIQNPRYQVTQFGKPVTLSCSQTLNHNVMYWYQQKSSQAPKLLFHYYDKDFNNEADTPDNFQSRRPNTSFCFLDIRSPGLGDTAMYLCATSGRDRGRTEAFFGQGTRLTVV.

The count of this clone is one. V usage is TRBV18 and J usage is TRBJ1-1; TRBD1 matches at 8 bases. V lost 5 bases and J lost 0; bases outside the gene matches: 11. This CDR3 comprises 17 residues. CDR1 is KGHSH, CDR2 LQKENI, per germline. CDR3 nucleotide sequence: TGTGCCAGCTCATTGTGGTTGGCAGGGGGCATGAACACTGAAGCTTTCTTT. This translates into CASSLWLAGGMNTEAFF.

The genes are TRBV9 and TRBJ2-1; the match to TRBD2 covers 7 bases. J gave up 0 bases and V 4 bases, and 4 bases lay outside the gene matches. This CDR3 has 15 amino acids. Germline V lookup: CDR1 SGDLS, CDR2 YYNGEE. For the CDR3, the DNA is TGTGCCAGCAGCAAAAGCGGGAACTCCTACAATGAGCAGTTCTTC. Its translation: CASSKSGNSYNEQFF. Drawing the rest from reference TRBV9 and TRBJ2-1, the complete variable domain is DSGVTQTPKHLITATGQRVTLRCSPRSGDLSVYWYQQSLDQGLQFLIQYYNGEERAKGNILERFSAQQFPDLHSELNLSSLELGDSALYFCASSKSGNSYNEQFFGPGTRLTVL.

The CDR3 region is CATLAGEETQYF. As DNA, the CDR3 is TGTGCCACCCTAGCGGGTGAAGAGACCCAGTACTTC. The chain couples TRBV10-3 to TRBJ2-5, with TRBD2 matching 8 bases. Looked up from germline, CDR1 is ENHRY and CDR2 is SYGVKD. The junction had 4 bases not matched to a gene; V was cut back by 10 bases and J by 3 bases. CDR3 length: 12 amino acids.

This chain uses TRBV12-3 or TRBV12-4 with TRBJ1-4; D unresolved. V gave up 4 bases and J gave up 8 bases, with 11 bases separating them. The CDR3 sequence is 13 residues long. CDR3 amino acids: CASSSGAGEKLFF. CDR3 sequence (DNA): TGTGCCAGCAGTTCCGGCGCGGGAGAAAAACTGTTTTTT.

This chain uses TRBV11-2 with TRBJ1-1, with unresolved D. Deletions cut 3 bases from V and 7 bases from J, with 9 bases between. CDR3 length: 12 amino acids. CDR1 SGHAT and CDR2 FQNNGV come from the germline V gene. The CDR3 region has the DNA TGTGCCAGCAGCTTTTCCGGGGTTGAAGCTTTCTTT. Translation gives CASSFSGVEAFF. Full variable domain (outside the CDR3, taken from reference TRBV11-2 and TRBJ1-1): EAGVAQSPRYKIIEKRQSVAFWCNPISGHATLYWYQQILGQGPKLLIQFQNNGVVDDSQLPKDRFSAERLKGVDSTLKIQPAKLEDSAVYLCASSFSGVEAFFGQGTRLTVV.

As regards this clone: This specimen includes other DNA sequences encoding the same CDR3. The gene calls are TRBV24-1 and TRBJ1-2, with D possibly TRBD1 on 5 matching bases. Germline V gene lookup returns CDR1 KGHDR and CDR2 SFDVKD. Trimming cost V 0 bases and J 5 bases, with 12 bases left between them. The CDR3 extends over 15 amino acids. CDR3 bases: TGTGCCACCAGTGATTTGCAGGGCGGCGTATATGGCTACACCTTC. Translating it yields CATSDLQGGVYGYTF.

V and J are TRBV6-5 and TRBJ1-1; 7 bases align to TRBD1. The germline CDR1 and CDR2 sequences are MNHEY and SVGAGI. With 6 bases clipped from V and 1 base from J, the junction kept 5 bases outside the gene matches. The CDR3 length is 14 residues. In nucleotides, the CDR3 is TGTGCCAGCAGGCCGGGACAGAGGAACACTGAAGCTTTCTTT. Translation gives CASRPGQRNTEAFF.

The CDR3 spells CASGLVRRGGEKLFF. The CDR3 nucleotides read TGTGCTAGTGGTTTGGTACGTCGGGGTGGTGAAAAACTGTTTTTT. V and J are TRBV12-5 and TRBJ1-4; D remains unclear. Germline CDR1 and CDR2: LGHNT and FRNRAP. Trimming took off 0 bases at V and 7 bases at J, with 12 bases between the two ends. The CDR3 covers 15 residues.

This rearrangement joins TRBV10-1 to TRBJ2-7; D is unclear. This CDR3 has 10 amino acids. Trimming took 11 bases from V and 0 from J, leaving 5 bases between them. CDR1 is WNHNN, CDR2 SYGVQD, per germline (reference sequence). CDR3 nucleotides: TGCGCCTCCCACTCCTACGAGCAGTACTTC. Translating it yields CASHSYEQYF.

V usage is TRBV5-1 and J usage is TRBJ2-7; 9 nucleotides line up with TRBD1. V lost 4 bases and J lost 2; bases outside the gene matches: 4. Looked up from germline, CDR1 is SGHRS and CDR2 is YFSETQ. The CDR3 contains 14 residues. The CDR3 is CASSDRGEAYEQYF. The DNA for the CDR3 is TGCGCCAGCAGCGACAGGGGGGAAGCCTACGAGCAGTACTTC.

This clone occurred once. CDR3 residues: CASSQETGQDAGTGELFF. DNA of the CDR3: TGCGCCAGCAGCCAGGAAACCGGACAGGACGCAGGGACCGGGGAGCTGTTTTTT. The chain is built from TRBV4-3 and TRBJ2-2, with 7 bases that match TRBD1. Losses at the gene ends were 3 bases for V and 5 bases for J; bases not matched to a gene: 15. The CDR3 runs to 18 residues. CDR1 is LGHNA, CDR2 YSLEER, per germline.

The chain carries TRBV19 and TRBJ2-7; 10 positions match TRBD2. After removal of 5 bases from V and 6 bases from J, the junction contained 16 bases not matched to a gene. There are 17 residues in the CDR3. Germline lookup yields CDR1 LNHDA and CDR2 SQIVND (reference sequence). The CDR3 region is CASSFRASGRGTREQYF. The CDR3 DNA is TGTGCCAGTAGTTTCCGGGCTAGCGGGAGAGGAACTCGCGAGCAGTACTTC.

This chain connects TRBV30 to TRBJ1-5; 7 bases line up with TRBD1. From germline, CDR1 is GTSNPN and CDR2 SVGIG (reference sequence). This CDR3 has 13 amino acids. V lost 5 bases to trimming and J lost 6 bases; unmatched junction nucleotides: 7. CDR3 nucleotide sequence: TGTGCCTGGGGAACGGCAGGGGGTCAGCCCCAGCATTTT. It codes for CAWGTAGGQPQHF.

The chain has TRBV5-4 and TRBJ2-7, with 8 bases lining up with TRBD2. Germline V gene sequence: CDR1 SGHNT, CDR2 YYREEE (reference sequence). V trimming: 1 base; J trimming: 4 bases; junction bases outside the gene matches: 1. The CDR3 contains 13 residues. CDR3 in DNA: TGTGCCAGCAGCTTGAAGCGGGAGTACGAGCAGTACTTC. This codes for CASSLKREYEQYF.

The chain uses TRBV6-5 and TRBJ1-6; TRBD1 is a possible D gene (5 bases). Trimming removed 5 bases at V and 7 bases at J, with 15 bases between. The CDR3 extends over 15 amino acids. Per the germline V gene, CDR1 is MNHEY and CDR2 is SVGAGI. The CDR3: CASSLQDPWNSPLHF. DNA of the CDR3: TGTGCCAGCAGTCTACAGGACCCTTGGAATTCACCCCTCCACTTT.

This rearrangement joins TRBV6-5 to TRBJ1-6, with 7 bases fitting TRBD1. From germline, CDR1 is MNHEY and CDR2 SVGAGI. V lost 2 bases, J lost 9 bases, and 1 base stayed unmatched. The CDR3 contains 13 residues. The CDR3: CASSYDRVSPLHF. The CDR3 nucleotides are TGTGCCAGCAGTTACGACAGGGTTTCACCCCTCCACTTT.

The chain carries TRBV5-4 and TRBJ2-5, with D hard to call. The length of the CDR3 is 14 residues. Trimming pared 3 bases from V and 3 bases from J, leaving 12 bases between. Looked up from germline, CDR1 is SGHNT and CDR2 is YYREEE (reference sequence). The CDR3 is CASSSGLGEETQYF. CDR3 sequence (DNA): TGTGCCAGCAGCTCCGGTTTAGGAGAAGAGACCCAGTACTTC.

J is TRBJ1-5 and V is TRBV7-2, with TRBD1 matching over 8 bases. The germline V gene encodes CDR1 SGHTA and CDR2 FQGNSA. The ends lost 5 bases at V and 2 bases at J; junction bases unmatched: 5. CDR3 length: 15 amino acids. The CDR3 here is CASSPRTGRNQPQHF. As DNA, the CDR3 is TGTGCCAGCAGCCCGCGGACAGGGCGCAATCAGCCCCAGCATTTT.

The chain employs TRBV29-1 and TRBJ1-5, with a weak D call TRBD1 (5 bases). Germline V gene sequence: CDR1 SQVTM, CDR2 ANQGSEA. This CDR3 spans 15 amino acids. The V and J ends lost 6 bases and 4 bases respectively, with 19 bases between them. The CDR3 bases are TGCAGCGTAACCCTCGGGACTGCAGATAATCAGCCCCAGCATTTT. Translation: CSVTLGTADNQPQHF.

The chain links TRBV10-3 to TRBJ1-5, with 8 bases aligning to TRBD1. The CDR3 runs 16 residues. CDR1 is ENHRY, CDR2 SYGVKD, per germline. V shed 4 bases, J shed 6 bases, and the junction held 11 bases outside the gene matches. CDR3 loop: CAISAGGLLGGQPQHF. CDR3 DNA sequence: TGTGCCATCAGTGCAGGGGGCCTGCTCGGGGGTCAGCCCCAGCATTTT.

CDR3 region: CASSYGVEALTLHF. The CDR3 nucleotides read TGTGCCAGCAGTTACGGAGTGGAGGCGTTGACCCTCCACTTT. The V call is TRBV6-5, the J call TRBJ1-6; D not resolved. CDR3 length: 14 amino acids. Germline CDR1 reads MNHEY; CDR2 reads SVGAGI. Trimming shortened V by 2 bases and J by 14 bases, and 16 bases separated the two germline ends.